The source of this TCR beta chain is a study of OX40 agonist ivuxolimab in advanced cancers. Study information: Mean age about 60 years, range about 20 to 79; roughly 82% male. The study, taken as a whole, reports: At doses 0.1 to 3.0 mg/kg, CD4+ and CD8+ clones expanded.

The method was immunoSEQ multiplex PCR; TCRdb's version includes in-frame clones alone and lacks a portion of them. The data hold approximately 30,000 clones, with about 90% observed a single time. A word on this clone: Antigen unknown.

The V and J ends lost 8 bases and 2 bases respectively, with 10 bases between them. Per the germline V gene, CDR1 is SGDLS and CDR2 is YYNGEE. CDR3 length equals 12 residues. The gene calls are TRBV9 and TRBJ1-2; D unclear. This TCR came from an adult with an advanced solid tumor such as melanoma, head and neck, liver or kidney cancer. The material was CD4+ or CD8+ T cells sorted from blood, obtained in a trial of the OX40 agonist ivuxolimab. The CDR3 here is CASSGGNYGYTF. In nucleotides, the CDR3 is TGTGCCAGTTCGGGCGGGAACTATGGCTACACCTTC.